This T cell receptor (beta chain) is drawn from a study of post-analysis software for immune sequencing data. Study in general: Disease courses included relapsing-remitting, secondary progressive and progressive-relapsing multiple sclerosis. Study results and caveats: A handful of TRBV segments, including TRBV5-6, TRBV5-1 and TRBV20-1, were more frequent in patients than controls.

TCR beta libraries were prepared from cDNA with unique molecular identifiers. T cells numbering about 0.85 to 10 million gave rise to roughly 550,000 cDNA molecules. TCRdb re-called the PCR reads with MiXCR, one entry per CDR3 protein. Here the sample spans some 450,000 distinct CDR3 sequences, roughly 45% being singletons. For this clonotype: Its antigen is still unknown.

The CDR3 runs to 13 residues. From germline, CDR1 is SNHLY and CDR2 FYNNEI. Deletions cut 7 bases from V and 7 bases from J, with 11 bases between. The clonotype originates from a girl aged 10-17 years with multiple sclerosis. The chain carries TRBV2 and TRBJ1-6; D is perhaps TRBD1 (5 bases). Input material: blood. The CDR3: CASTGTRNSPLHF. The CDR3 DNA sequence: TGTGCCAGCACCGGGACCCGCAATTCACCCCTCCACTTT.